The 26 T cell receptor beta chains listed next were all sequenced from one sample in a study of shared clonotypes between healthy human individuals (dated by TCRdb to 2018 to 2021). Receptor amplification or capture employed the immunoSEQ multiplex PCR assay. TCRdb took over this immuneACCESS table, retaining in-frame rearrangements with V and J assigned. Such tables are incomplete; in checked studies, under half of the missing clones stem from an unresolved V gene, and the remainder is unexplained. This sample is represented by millions of clones; around 96% of them were singletons. Approximately 1.2% of the sample belongs to the ten largest clones. For the CD8 naive samples, CD45RO-negative cells were positively selected for CCR7, yielding a CD45RA+CCR7+ population from which TemRA cells were excluded. The specimen was naive CD8+ T cells sorted from blood. In the paper's terms, the cell subset or site label means: CD45RA+CCR7+. All receptors derive from a man aged 18 to 29 in good health.

V and J are TRBV28 and TRBJ2-7; TRBD2 matches at 10 bases. The CDR3 extends over 15 amino acids. Germline lookup yields CDR1 MDHEN and CDR2 SYDVKM. J was trimmed by 0 bases and V by 4 bases; bases with no gene match: 3. CDR3 coding DNA: TGTGCCAGCAGTTATCTAGCGGGGGTCTCCTACGAGCAGTACTTC. This sequence encodes CASSYLAGVSYEQYF.

The chain employs TRBV6-6 and TRBJ2-2; 9 nucleotides agree with TRBD1. The V segment lost 5 bases and the J segment 2 bases; nucleotides outside the gene matches: 6. CDR3 length: 16 residues. Per germline, CDR1 MNHNY and CDR2 SVGAGI (reference sequence). CDR3 in amino acids: CASSGRDRVNTGELFF. DNA of the CDR3: TGTGCCAGCAGTGGGAGGGACAGGGTAAACACCGGGGAGCTGTTTTTT.

With respect to this clone: This sample includes further DNA sequences coding for the same CDR3. The chain has TRBV27 and TRBJ1-1, with D hard to call. Per the germline V gene, CDR1 is MNHEY and CDR2 is SMNVEV (reference sequence). Trimming took 0 bases from V and 4 from J, leaving 6 bases between them. The CDR3 runs to 13 residues. CDR3: CASSLSGFTEAFF. The DNA for the CDR3 is TGTGCCAGCAGTTTATCTGGGTTCACTGAAGCTTTCTTT.

With respect to this clone: Other DNA sequences in this sample translate to the same CDR3. The chain couples TRBV9 to TRBJ2-7; 8 nucleotides line up with TRBD1. The CDR3 extends over 15 amino acids. V dropped 0 bases and J dropped 1; count of bases not matched to a gene: 3. CDR1 and CDR2 from the germline V gene are SGDLS and YYNGEE. CDR3 region: CASSVEGTGSYEQYF. The CDR3 nucleotides are TGTGCCAGCAGCGTAGAAGGGACAGGATCCTACGAGCAGTACTTC.

The CDR3 here is CASSEKQGGWDEQYF. CDR3 bases: TGTGCCAGCAGTGAAAAGCAGGGAGGCTGGGACGAGCAGTACTTC. This rearrangement joins TRBV6-1 to TRBJ2-7, with D possibly TRBD2 on 6 matching bases. This CDR3 contains 15 residues. Germline-derived CDR1 and CDR2 are MNHNS and SASEGT. The V and J ends lost 2 bases and 5 bases respectively, with 16 bases between them.

The count of this clone is one. The chain links TRBV6-1 to TRBJ2-7; 8 nucleotides align to TRBD1. This CDR3 spans 16 amino acids. The V gene end was trimmed by 2 bases and the J gene end by 2 bases; junction bases not matched to a gene: 8. In germline, CDR1 is MNHNS, CDR2 SASEGT. CDR3 sequence (DNA): TGTGCCAGCAGTGAATGGGCGATGGGACAGGCCTACGAGCAGTACTTC. Translation: CASSEWAMGQAYEQYF.

The count of this clone is one. The rearrangement joins TRBV7-9 to TRBJ2-1; no clear D gene. This CDR3 spans 13 amino acids. Between the trimmed V and J ends, which lost 5 bases and 0 bases, there was a span of 5 bases. The germline V gene has CDR1 SEHNR and CDR2 FQNEAQ (reference sequence). CDR3 bases: TGTGCCAGCAGCGCAAGCTCCTACAATGAGCAGTTCTTC. It yields the protein CASSASSYNEQFF.

V gene TRBV6-6 combines with J gene TRBJ1-5; D is possibly TRBD1 (5 bases). The length of the CDR3 is 13 residues. CDR1 and CDR2 from the germline V gene are MNHNY and SVGAGI (reference sequence). Trimming shortened V by 5 bases and J by 7 bases, and 12 bases separated the two germline ends. The CDR3 here is CASSRQPRQPQHF. The CDR3 DNA reads TGTGCCAGCAGTCGACAGCCGAGGCAGCCCCAGCATTTT.

V is TRBV4-3 and J is TRBJ1-6; D might be TRBD1 (6 bases). V was cut by 4 bases and J by 6 bases, with 13 bases left in between. From germline, CDR1 is LGHNA and CDR2 YSLEER. CDR3 length: 15 residues. This CDR3 is CASSPADSFNSPLHF. For the CDR3, the DNA is TGCGCCAGCAGCCCCGCGGACAGTTTTAATTCACCCCTCCACTTT.

The rearrangement uses TRBV5-4 and TRBJ2-7; D is unclear. The CDR3 is 11 residues long. The germline gives CDR1 SGHNT, CDR2 YYREEE (reference sequence). V was shortened by 4 bases and J by 5 bases, with 7 bases between the two germline ends. Written as DNA, the CDR3 is TGTGCCAGCAGCACCAGCAACGAGCAGTACTTC. As protein: CASSTSNEQYF.

The V call is TRBV28, the J call TRBJ2-2; 9 nucleotides align to TRBD1. The CDR3 spans 17 residues. The germline V gene encodes CDR1 MDHEN and CDR2 SYDVKM. V dropped 4 bases and J dropped 4; count of bases not matched to a gene: 10. The CDR3 DNA sequence: TGTGCCAGCAGTTCCCCGAAGGGGACAGGGATCACCGGGGAGCTGTTTTTT. Translating gives CASSSPKGTGITGELFF.

This chain joins TRBV6-1 and TRBJ2-1, with a tentative D call TRBD2 (6 bases). CDR1 and CDR2 from the germline V gene are MNHNS and SASEGT. V was trimmed by 6 bases and J by 6 bases, leaving 9 bases between them. This CDR3 region has 12 residues. This CDR3 is CASSYSGNEQFF. Here the CDR3 DNA reads TGTGCCAGCAGCTATAGCGGCAATGAGCAGTTCTTC.

The chain couples TRBV7-3 to TRBJ2-1; D remains ambiguous. The CDR3 consists of 12 residues. Trimming pared 4 bases from V and 5 bases from J, leaving 6 bases between. The germline CDR1 and CDR2 sequences are SGHTA and FQGTGA. The CDR3 loop reads CASSYRNNEQFF. The CDR3 nucleotides are TGTGCCAGCAGCTACCGGAACAATGAGCAGTTCTTC.

The chain recombines TRBV7-2 with TRBJ2-2; 8 nucleotides line up with TRBD2. Per the germline V gene, CDR1 is SGHTA and CDR2 is FQGNSA. The CDR3 totals 15 residues. The ends lost 1 base at V and 7 bases at J; junction bases unmatched: 5. The CDR3 here is CASSLVAGLIGELFF. In DNA form, the CDR3 reads TGTGCCAGCAGCTTAGTAGCGGGACTGATCGGGGAGCTGTTTTTT.

The chain uses TRBV4-3 and TRBJ1-1, with TRBD1 identical over 7 bases. Trimming removed 0 bases from V and 8 bases from J; junction bases left unmatched: 3. This CDR3 spans 13 amino acids. Germline V gives CDR1 LGHNA, CDR2 YSLEER. The CDR3 here is CASSQDRGQEAFF. The CDR3 DNA sequence: TGCGCCAGCAGCCAAGATCGGGGACAGGAAGCTTTCTTT.

CDR3: CASGFGRGEAFF. The CDR3 DNA reads TGTGCTAGTGGTTTCGGACGGGGTGAAGCTTTCTTT. This chain links TRBV12-5 with TRBJ1-1, with D uncertain. Trimming stripped 3 bases from V and 7 bases from J, with 9 bases between. This CDR3 is built from 12 residues. CDR1 and CDR2 (germline): LGHNT, FRNRAP. The full variable domain, with the rest looked up from reference TRBV12-5 and TRBJ1-1, is DARVTQTPRHKVTEMGQEVTMRCQPILGHNTVFWYRQTMMQGLELLAYFRNRAPLDDSGMPKDRFSAEMPDATLATLKIQPSEPRDSAVYFCASGFGRGEAFFGQGTRLTVV.

V and J are TRBV28 and TRBJ1-1; D is unresolved. The CDR3 has 13 amino acids. Germline-derived CDR1 and CDR2 are MDHEN and SYDVKM. V was trimmed by 3 bases and J by 2 bases, leaving 7 bases between them. CDR3 sequence reads: CASSFSDNTEAFF. CDR3 bases: TGTGCCAGCAGTTTTTCTGACAACACTGAAGCTTTCTTT.

The gene calls are TRBV29-1 and TRBJ1-1; TRBD1 aligns across 7 bases. Trimming cost V 5 bases and J 5 bases; bases outside gene matches: 5. In germline, CDR1 is SQVTM, CDR2 ANQGSEA. This CDR3 is built from 12 residues. The CDR3 DNA is TGCAGCGTTTGGCAGGGGGGGACTGAAGCTTTCTTT. The encoded protein is CSVWQGGTEAFF.

V gene TRBV30 combines with J gene TRBJ1-4, with D unclear. V lost 2 bases to trimming and J lost 12 bases, with 13 bases between them. The CDR3 is 12 amino acids. The V gene's germline CDR1 is GTSNPN and CDR2 SVGIG (reference sequence). The CDR3 region is CAWSSDGLELFF. DNA for the CDR3: TGTGCCTGGAGTTCCGACGGGCTGGAACTGTTTTTT.

The chain links TRBV4-3 to TRBJ2-1; D is uncertain. The V gene's germline CDR1 is LGHNA and CDR2 YSLEER. V was trimmed by 1 base and J by 3 bases, leaving 10 bases between them. There are 15 residues in the CDR3. CDR3 coding DNA: TGCGCCAGCAGCCAAGGTTCGTACTTCTACAATGAGCAGTTCTTC. This codes for CASSQGSYFYNEQFF.

V is TRBV2 and J is TRBJ1-2, with D perhaps matching TRBD1 (6 bases). Germline V gives CDR1 SNHLY, CDR2 FYNNEI. V was trimmed by 5 bases and J by 6 bases, leaving 13 bases between them. The CDR3 is 13 residues long. CDR3 nucleotide sequence: TGTGCCAGCAGTTACACAGGGACCGATGGCTACACCTTC. Amino acids: CASSYTGTDGYTF. Based on the CDR3 plus reference TRBV2 and TRBJ1-2, the full variable domain is EPEVTQTPSHQVTQMGQEVILRCVPISNHLYFYWYRQILGQKVEFLVSFYNNEISEKSEIFDDQFSVERPDGSNFTLKIRSTKLEDSAMYFCASSYTGTDGYTFGSGTRLTVV.

The rearrangement joins TRBV28 to TRBJ2-1, with D possibly called TRBD1 or TRBD2 (5 bases each). CDR1 is MDHEN, CDR2 SYDVKM, per germline. Trimming shortened V by 7 bases and J by 6 bases, and 25 bases separated the two germline ends. The CDR3 is made up of 17 amino acids. The CDR3 reads CASINSRGLLRGNEQFF. The CDR3 region has the DNA TGTGCCAGCATTAACTCCCGGGGCCTACTGAGGGGCAATGAGCAGTTCTTC.

The chain employs TRBV27 and TRBJ2-1; 7 nucleotides align to TRBD1. V was pared by 3 bases and J by 9 bases, with 2 bases of the junction left unmatched. Germline lookup yields CDR1 MNHEY and CDR2 SMNVEV (reference sequence). CDR3 length equals 12 residues. The CDR3 nucleotides are TGTGCCAGCAGTTTTGCAGGGGGTGAGCAGTTCTTC. Translating gives CASSFAGGEQFF.

Notes on this clone: Other DNA sequences from this sample encode an identical CDR3 as well. The rearrangement uses TRBV27 and TRBJ2-5; 10 bases agree with TRBD2. V trimming: 9 bases; J trimming: 2 bases; junction bases outside the gene matches: 6. Germline-derived CDR1 and CDR2 are MNHEY and SMNVEV (reference sequence). This CDR3 comprises 14 residues. The CDR3 nucleotides are TGTGCCAGTTCCCAGGGACTAGCGCAAGAGACCCAGTACTTC. This sequence encodes CASSQGLAQETQYF.

A note on this clone: At the DNA level, this CDR3 is encoded by other sequences in the same sample as well. The chain has TRBV4-3 and TRBJ2-7, with D possibly being TRBD1 or TRBD2 (5 bases each). The germline V gene has CDR1 LGHNA and CDR2 YSLEER. The CDR3 totals 15 residues. The ends were cut back, 0 bases at V and 4 bases at J, with 13 bases in the middle. The CDR3 region is CASSQDLGGGYEQYF. The CDR3 DNA follows: TGCGCCAGCAGCCAAGACCTGGGTGGGGGATACGAGCAGTACTTC.

In regard to this clone: Distinct nucleotide sequences in the sample also encode this CDR3. The chain recombines TRBV6-5 with TRBJ2-5, with TRBD1 matching over 7 bases. The germline CDR1 and CDR2 sequences are MNHEY and SVGAGI. V lost 0 bases and J lost 3; bases outside the gene matches: 1. There are 14 residues in the CDR3. The CDR3 reads CASSYSGTEETQYF. The CDR3 DNA sequence: TGTGCCAGCAGTTACTCCGGGACAGAAGAGACCCAGTACTTC.